The source of this T cell receptor beta chain is a study of blood T cell repertoires in COVID-19. For the study at large: T cells, B-cell-depleted T cells, or PBMCs provided the cDNA or gDNA that served as material.

Participants' reported clinical history set cohort assignment. Methods used by the authors: Amplified reference gene primers provided the basis for estimating nucleated cell counts. The repertoire was sequenced with immunoSEQ multiplex PCR; TCRdb's copy has only in-frame clones and lacks some. V and J calls plus clone size are reproduced from that table; the DNA served to infer D and trimming. The data contain about 280,000 clones, 85% to 90% of them singletons. This TCR derives from a woman aged 18-29 years with acute COVID-19. Sequences were obtained from PBMCs or T cells enriched from blood (not recorded which).

The CDR3 is CAWSSTGLNQPQHF. CDR3 in DNA: TGTGCCTGGAGTTCGACCGGACTCAATCAGCCCCAGCATTTT. The chain combines TRBV30 with TRBJ1-5; no definite D call. V lost 2 bases to trimming and J lost 3 bases, with 11 bases between them. The CDR3 consists of 14 residues. Germline CDR1 GTSNPN, CDR2 SVGIG (reference sequence).